These 13 T cell receptor beta chains came from one sample sequenced in a study of response to subunit inactivated influenza vaccine. Each CDR3 protein is one row after TCRdb ran MiXCR on the RT-PCR reads. The sample lists about 650,000 distinct CDR3 sequences, 15% to 19% occurring once. The sequenced sample was PBMCs from blood, obtained about 11 days after vaccination. Receptor source: a man between 45 and 60 years old who received an inactivated influenza vaccine.

The CDR3 coding sequence is TGTGCCAGCAGTGACACCAAACTGGGGACTAGCTCCTACGAGCAGTACTTC. Translation gives CASSDTKLGTSSYEQYF. The rearrangement links TRBV2 to TRBJ2-7; 8 bases agree with TRBD2. Germline V gene sequence: CDR1 SNHLY, CDR2 FYNNEI. This CDR3 has 17 residues. V shed 3 bases, J shed 0 bases, and the junction held 10 bases outside the gene matches.

This sequence joins TRBV20-1 and TRBJ2-7, with TRBD1 matching over 8 bases. The CDR3 consists of 14 residues. CDR1 and CDR2 from the germline V gene are DFQATT and SNEGSKA (reference sequence). V trimming: 6 bases; J trimming: 4 bases; junction bases outside the gene matches: 11. CDR3 bases: TGCAGTGCGCGCAGACAGGGGCAGTTTTACGAGCAGTACTTC. The encoded protein is CSARRQGQFYEQYF.

This rearrangement joins TRBV6-1 to TRBJ2-2; 8 nucleotides match TRBD1. Germline V gene sequence: CDR1 MNHNS, CDR2 SASEGT. CDR3 length: 18 residues. J gave up 6 bases and V 2 bases, and 14 bases lay outside the gene matches. CDR3 sequence: CASSERPDREWSAGELFF. DNA for the CDR3: TGTGCCAGCAGTGAAAGACCGGACAGGGAGTGGAGCGCCGGGGAGCTGTTTTTT.

This clonotype was found a few times. The genes are TRBV7-2 and TRBJ1-6; the D is unclear. The CDR3 sequence is 15 residues long. V lost 4 bases and J lost 6, with 13 bases in between. Germline-derived CDR1 and CDR2 are SGHTA and FQGNSA. Here the CDR3 reads CASSSNPGFNSPLHF. As DNA, the CDR3 is TGTGCCAGCAGCTCCAACCCCGGGTTTAATTCACCCCTCCACTTT.

There are a few counts of this clonotype. This chain connects TRBV28 to TRBJ1-2; no clear D. V lost 8 bases and J lost 4, with 14 bases in between. Germline V lookup: CDR1 MDHEN, CDR2 SYDVKM. CDR3 length: 13 amino acids. The CDR3 coding sequence is TGTGCCAGCGAAACTTTTACTGGCTATGGCTACACCTTC. Amino acid sequence: CASETFTGYGYTF.

This clonotype has at least ten counts. The genes are TRBV7-2 and TRBJ1-2, with D unclear. Germline V CDR1 and CDR2: SGHTA, FQGNSA. The V and J ends lost 2 bases and 3 bases respectively, with 7 bases between them. The CDR3 covers 13 residues. CDR3 sequence reads: CASSLPGDYGYTF. CDR3 sequence (DNA): TGTGCCAGCAGCTTACCGGGCGACTATGGCTACACCTTC.

This clonotype was found many times. The chain is built from TRBV7-2 and TRBJ1-1; D not resolved. The CDR3 runs to 16 residues. V dropped 0 bases and J dropped 1 base, with 12 bases sitting between them. Germline assignment: CDR1 SGHTA and CDR2 FQGNSA. CDR3 nucleotide sequence: TGTGCCAGCAGCTTAGCCCCCGGACTGGGGAACACTGAAGCTTTCTTT. Residues: CASSLAPGLGNTEAFF.

This clonotype turned up a few times. This chain joins TRBV7-6 and TRBJ2-7; possibly TRBD1 for D (6 bases). The CDR3 extends over 15 amino acids. CDR1 is SGHVS and CDR2 is FNYEAQ in the germline V gene. Trimming took off 5 bases at V and 6 bases at J, with 20 bases between the two ends. The CDR3 DNA sequence: TGTGCCAGCAGCCCGTATACCGGGACACCAGGCGAGCAGTACTTC. It specifies CASSPYTGTPGEQYF.

This clonotype has only a few counts. CDR3 coding DNA: TGTGCCAGCAGTGGGGACAGGGACGCCTACGAGCAGTACTTC. Translating it yields CASSGDRDAYEQYF. The V call is TRBV28, the J call TRBJ2-7; 9 nucleotides align to TRBD1. CDR1 and CDR2 from the germline V gene are MDHEN and SYDVKM. The CDR3 runs 14 residues. The ends lost 5 bases at V and 2 bases at J; junction bases unmatched: 4.

This clonotype was found many times. The chain links TRBV20-1 to TRBJ2-1; D tentatively reads TRBD1 or TRBD2 (8 bases each). This CDR3 is built from 12 residues. Per germline, CDR1 DFQATT and CDR2 SNEGSKA (reference sequence). V lost 5 bases and J 12 bases, leaving 17 bases between the germline ends. The CDR3 DNA reads TGCAGTGCTCACCGACAGGGGACTAGGCAGTTCTTC. Translating it yields CSAHRQGTRQFF.

The chain couples TRBV15 to TRBJ1-4; the D gene is possibly TRBD1 (5 bases). CDR1 and CDR2 (germline): LNHNV, YYDKDF (reference sequence). There are 14 residues in the CDR3. V dropped 7 bases and J dropped 7 bases, with 16 bases sitting between them. The CDR3 DNA reads TGTGCCACCACCCCCAGGGCGAGGTTTGAAAAACTGTTTTTT. Amino acid sequence: CATTPRARFEKLFF.

This clonotype has only a few counts. The chain has TRBV18 and TRBJ1-1, with D hard to call. Germline loops: CDR1 KGHSH, CDR2 LQKENI. Between the trimmed V and J ends, which lost 3 bases and 1 base, there was a span of 12 bases. CDR3 length: 15 residues. CDR3 amino acids: CASSPSVQANTEAFF. Written as DNA, the CDR3 is TGTGCCAGCTCACCCTCGGTCCAAGCGAACACTGAAGCTTTCTTT.

CDR3 sequence (DNA): TGCAGCGTTGAAGGGGGATTCAGAGATACGCAGTATTTT. It translates to CSVEGGFRDTQYF. This chain uses TRBV29-1 with TRBJ2-3; D is ambiguous. The ends were cut back, 1 base at V and 5 bases at J, with 10 bases in the middle. Germline V gene lookup returns CDR1 SQVTM and CDR2 ANQGSEA. This CDR3 has 13 residues.